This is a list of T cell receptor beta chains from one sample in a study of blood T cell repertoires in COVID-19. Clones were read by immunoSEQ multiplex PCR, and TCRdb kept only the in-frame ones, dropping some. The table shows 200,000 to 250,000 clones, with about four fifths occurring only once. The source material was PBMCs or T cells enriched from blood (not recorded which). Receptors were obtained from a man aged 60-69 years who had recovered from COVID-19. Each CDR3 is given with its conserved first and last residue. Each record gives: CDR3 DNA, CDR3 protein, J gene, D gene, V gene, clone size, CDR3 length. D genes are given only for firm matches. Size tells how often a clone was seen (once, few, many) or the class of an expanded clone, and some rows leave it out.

cdr3_nt: TGTGCCAGCAGCTTAGCCGAGGATTTGGTTTACACCTTC; cdr3_aa: CASSLAEDLVYTF; j_call: TRBJ1-2; d_call: -; v_call: TRBV7-9; clone_size: -; cdr3_length: 13
cdr3_nt: TGTGCCACCAGTGATTTTAAGCGGGGGGGAAATGAGCAGTTCTTC; cdr3_aa: CATSDFKRGGNEQFF; j_call: TRBJ2-1; d_call: TRBD2; v_call: TRBV24-1; clone_size: -; cdr3_length: 15
cdr3_nt: TGCGCCAGCAGCTTTGCAGGGGGATCGCAAGAGACCCAGTACTTC; cdr3_aa: CASSFAGGSQETQYF; j_call: TRBJ2-5; d_call: TRBD1; v_call: TRBV5-1; clone_size: -; cdr3_length: 15
cdr3_nt: TGCGCCAGCAGTCAGGGTATAGCCTTGTCCTATGGCTACACCTTC; cdr3_aa: CASSQGIALSYGYTF; j_call: TRBJ1-2; d_call: -; v_call: TRBV5-1; clone_size: -; cdr3_length: 15
cdr3_nt: TGTGCCAGCAGCTTGGGACAGGGGGTCGCTGAAGCTTTCTTT; cdr3_aa: CASSLGQGVAEAFF; j_call: TRBJ1-1; d_call: TRBD1; v_call: TRBV7-9; clone_size: -; cdr3_length: 14
cdr3_nt: TGTGCCAGCAGTCCAGGACAGGGGAGTTCACCCCTCCACTTT; cdr3_aa: CASSPGQGSSPLHF; j_call: TRBJ1-6; d_call: TRBD1; v_call: TRBV27; clone_size: -; cdr3_length: 14
cdr3_nt: TGTGCCAGCAGCTTAGAGGGGGGGAACTATGGCTACACCTTC; cdr3_aa: CASSLEGGNYGYTF; j_call: TRBJ1-2; d_call: -; v_call: TRBV7-2; clone_size: -; cdr3_length: 14
cdr3_nt: TGTGCCAGCAGCCAAGAAAAGTACGGAGGGTTAGGGCAGTATTTT; cdr3_aa: CASSQEKYGGLGQYF; j_call: TRBJ2-3; d_call: -; v_call: TRBV4-2; clone_size: -; cdr3_length: 15
cdr3_nt: TGTGCCAGCAGCCCTAGGACAGCCTCGAACACTGAAGCTTTCTTT; cdr3_aa: CASSPRTASNTEAFF; j_call: TRBJ1-1; d_call: -; v_call: TRBV9; clone_size: once; cdr3_length: 15
cdr3_nt: TGCGCCAGCAGCCTTGGACCCGGGACAGGGGGACTTGTTGGAGCTTTCTTT; cdr3_aa: CASSLGPGTGGLVGAFF; j_call: TRBJ1-1; d_call: TRBD1; v_call: TRBV4-3; clone_size: -; cdr3_length: 17
cdr3_nt: TGTGCCAGTAGTACGACAGGGGGTGCGGCCTACACCTTC; cdr3_aa: CASSTTGGAAYTF; j_call: TRBJ1-2; d_call: TRBD1; v_call: TRBV19; clone_size: -; cdr3_length: 13
cdr3_nt: TGTGCCAGCAGCTCGGGGTCACCGGGCCAGCCCCAGCATTTT; cdr3_aa: CASSSGSPGQPQHF; j_call: TRBJ1-5; d_call: -; v_call: TRBV7-9; clone_size: -; cdr3_length: 14
cdr3_nt: TGTGCCAGCTCACCCGAGGGTAACACTGAAGCTTTCTTT; cdr3_aa: CASSPEGNTEAFF; j_call: TRBJ1-1; d_call: -; v_call: TRBV18; clone_size: -; cdr3_length: 13
cdr3_nt: TGTGCCAGTAGAACCGGGACAGGGTACAATGAGCAGTTCTTC; cdr3_aa: CASRTGTGYNEQFF; j_call: TRBJ2-1; d_call: TRBD1; v_call: TRBV19; clone_size: -; cdr3_length: 14
cdr3_nt: TGTGCCAGCAGCTTCCGGGGGGGAACCTACGAGCAGTACTTC; cdr3_aa: CASSFRGGTYEQYF; j_call: TRBJ2-7; d_call: TRBD2; v_call: TRBV11-1; clone_size: -; cdr3_length: 14
cdr3_nt: TGCAGTGCTAGTCGCCCCGGGAGGGACACTGAAGCTTTCTTT; cdr3_aa: CSASRPGRDTEAFF; j_call: TRBJ1-1; d_call: -; v_call: TRBV20-1; clone_size: few; cdr3_length: 14
cdr3_nt: TGTGCCAGCAGCAAAGTATATAGTGGAAACACCATATATTTT; cdr3_aa: CASSKVYSGNTIYF; j_call: TRBJ1-3; d_call: -; v_call: TRBV21-1; clone_size: -; cdr3_length: 14
cdr3_nt: TGTGCCAGTAGTATGGGGCAGGAAAATGAAAAACTGTTTTTT; cdr3_aa: CASSMGQENEKLFF; j_call: TRBJ1-4; d_call: -; v_call: TRBV19; clone_size: -; cdr3_length: 14
cdr3_nt: TGTGCCAGCAGTCCTACCAGGGTTTATGGCTACACCTTC; cdr3_aa: CASSPTRVYGYTF; j_call: TRBJ1-2; d_call: -; v_call: TRBV6-5; clone_size: -; cdr3_length: 13
cdr3_nt: TGTGCCAGCAGCTTGCTAGCTAGGCAAGAGACCCAGTACTTC; cdr3_aa: CASSLLARQETQYF; j_call: TRBJ2-5; d_call: -; v_call: TRBV5-8; clone_size: -; cdr3_length: 14
cdr3_nt: TGTGCCAGCAGCTTGAGGTCCCAGGGGAGAAATTCACCCCTCCACTTT; cdr3_aa: CASSLRSQGRNSPLHF; j_call: TRBJ1-6; d_call: -; v_call: TRBV5-4; clone_size: -; cdr3_length: 16
cdr3_nt: TGTGCCAGCAGTTTGGCAGAGGGCTATGGCTACACCTTC; cdr3_aa: CASSLAEGYGYTF; j_call: TRBJ1-2; d_call: -; v_call: TRBV12-3/TRBV12-4; clone_size: -; cdr3_length: 13
cdr3_nt: TGTGCCAGTAGTATAGACGGACAGGGTCTCTCCTACGAGCAGTACTTC; cdr3_aa: CASSIDGQGLSYEQYF; j_call: TRBJ2-7; d_call: TRBD1; v_call: TRBV19; clone_size: -; cdr3_length: 16
cdr3_nt: TGTGCCAGCAGCCATCGCCCCCCTACTAGCGGGGCCTACAATGAGCAGTTCTTC; cdr3_aa: CASSHRPPTSGAYNEQFF; j_call: TRBJ2-1; d_call: TRBD2; v_call: TRBV27; clone_size: -; cdr3_length: 18
cdr3_nt: TGTGCCAGCAGCGGCGGGGGGGCCGCGGATACGCAGTATTTT; cdr3_aa: CASSGGGAADTQYF; j_call: TRBJ2-3; d_call: TRBD2; v_call: TRBV11-3; clone_size: -; cdr3_length: 14
cdr3_nt: TGTGCCAGCAGCTCAGAGACAGGTGGGAATTCACCCCTCCACTTT; cdr3_aa: CASSSETGGNSPLHF; j_call: TRBJ1-6; d_call: -; v_call: TRBV7-6; clone_size: -; cdr3_length: 15
cdr3_nt: TGTGCCTGGAGTGGGACTAGTCAAGAGACCCAGTACTTC; cdr3_aa: CAWSGTSQETQYF; j_call: TRBJ2-5; d_call: TRBD2; v_call: TRBV30; clone_size: -; cdr3_length: 13
cdr3_nt: TGTGCCAGCAGCGTATCGCGTCCTAGCACAGATACGCAGTATTTT; cdr3_aa: CASSVSRPSTDTQYF; j_call: TRBJ2-3; d_call: -; v_call: TRBV9; clone_size: -; cdr3_length: 15
cdr3_nt: TGTGCCAGCTCACGACAGGGGAGCACAGATACGCAGTATTTT; cdr3_aa: CASSRQGSTDTQYF; j_call: TRBJ2-3; d_call: TRBD1; v_call: TRBV18; clone_size: once; cdr3_length: 14
cdr3_nt: TGTGCCAGTAGTATAGTTTCCAGTTTATACAATGAGCAGTTCTTC; cdr3_aa: CASSIVSSLYNEQFF; j_call: TRBJ2-1; d_call: -; v_call: TRBV19; clone_size: -; cdr3_length: 15
cdr3_nt: TGCGCCAGCACCAATACAGGGTTCAATTCACCCCTCCACTTT; cdr3_aa: CASTNTGFNSPLHF; j_call: TRBJ1-6; d_call: -; v_call: TRBV10-1; clone_size: few; cdr3_length: 14
cdr3_nt: TGCGCCAGCAGCACAGGACAGGGACGTCATTATGGCTACACCTTC; cdr3_aa: CASSTGQGRHYGYTF; j_call: TRBJ1-2; d_call: TRBD1; v_call: TRBV5-1; clone_size: once; cdr3_length: 15
cdr3_nt: TGTGCCAGCAGCCAAGATCGTCTCGGGGGGAGTGGAGCCACCGGGGAGCTGTTTTTT; cdr3_aa: CASSQDRLGGSGATGELFF; j_call: TRBJ2-2; d_call: TRBD2; v_call: TRBV4-2; clone_size: -; cdr3_length: 19
cdr3_nt: TGTGCCAGCAGCCTCTTGGGGGGTTATGGCTACACCTTC; cdr3_aa: CASSLLGGYGYTF; j_call: TRBJ1-2; d_call: -; v_call: TRBV12-3/TRBV12-4; clone_size: -; cdr3_length: 13
cdr3_nt: TGCGCCAGCAGCTTGGGGACCAGGGTTGGCACAGATACGCAGTATTTT; cdr3_aa: CASSLGTRVGTDTQYF; j_call: TRBJ2-3; d_call: -; v_call: TRBV5-1; clone_size: -; cdr3_length: 16
cdr3_nt: TGTGCCAGCAGAATGGGCCACAACACTAACTATGGCTACACCTTC; cdr3_aa: CASRMGHNTNYGYTF; j_call: TRBJ1-2; d_call: -; v_call: TRBV2; clone_size: -; cdr3_length: 15
cdr3_nt: TGTGCCAGCAGCTTAACGCGAGATACGCAGTATTTT; cdr3_aa: CASSLTRDTQYF; j_call: TRBJ2-3; d_call: -; v_call: TRBV7-9; clone_size: -; cdr3_length: 12
cdr3_nt: TGTGCCAGCTCATCGTACCAAGAGACCCAGTACTTC; cdr3_aa: CASSSYQETQYF; j_call: TRBJ2-5; d_call: -; v_call: TRBV18; clone_size: -; cdr3_length: 12
cdr3_nt: TGTGCCAGCAGCCAACCGGGACAGGGGGCGACCGGGGAGCTGTTTTTT; cdr3_aa: CASSQPGQGATGELFF; j_call: TRBJ2-2; d_call: TRBD1; v_call: TRBV14; clone_size: -; cdr3_length: 16
cdr3_nt: TGTGCCAGCAGCCCCCGGGGCAGGGGAAGCATGAACACTGAAGCTTTCTTT; cdr3_aa: CASSPRGRGSMNTEAFF; j_call: TRBJ1-1; d_call: -; v_call: TRBV5-6; clone_size: -; cdr3_length: 17
cdr3_nt: TGTGCCAGCAGCCGACAAGGGGGGCAGTTCTTC; cdr3_aa: CASSRQGGQFF; j_call: TRBJ2-1; d_call: -; v_call: TRBV7-9; clone_size: -; cdr3_length: 11
cdr3_nt: TGCACGGTAACTAGCGGGGGATCTTACAATGAGCAGTTCTTC; cdr3_aa: CTVTSGGSYNEQFF; j_call: TRBJ2-1; d_call: TRBD2; v_call: TRBV29-1; clone_size: -; cdr3_length: 14
cdr3_nt: TGTGCCAGTAGTATTGGCGGCAGGGGGTCATTAGGCTCCTACGAGCAGTACTTC; cdr3_aa: CASSIGGRGSLGSYEQYF; j_call: TRBJ2-7; d_call: TRBD1; v_call: TRBV19; clone_size: -; cdr3_length: 18
cdr3_nt: TGTGCCAGCAGTCTAAGCGGGGGGGCCACAGATACGCAGTATTTT; cdr3_aa: CASSLSGGATDTQYF; j_call: TRBJ2-3; d_call: TRBD2; v_call: TRBV27; clone_size: -; cdr3_length: 15
cdr3_nt: TGTGCCAGTAGTGGGGGGACAGTCTTTAGCAATCAGCCCCAGCATTTT; cdr3_aa: CASSGGTVFSNQPQHF; j_call: TRBJ1-5; d_call: TRBD1; v_call: TRBV19; clone_size: -; cdr3_length: 16